These T cell receptor beta chains were read from a single sample in a study of control samples from healthy donors and cancer patients. Repertoires were generated with immunoSEQ multiplex PCR, while TCRdb's copy carries only in-frame clones and drops some. The sample lists around 50,000 clones; approximately 95% were seen once. Sequenced: blood. The receptors derive from a woman aged 25 to 45 in good health. Both conserved end residues are part of each CDR3. A D gene is named only where the DNA matches it firmly. Clone sizes are given selectively: once, few, many, or a class where the clone is expanded.

v_call	j_call	d_call	clone_size	cdr3_aa	cdr3_nt
TRBV10-3	TRBJ1-2	.	.	CAISAAAGGGDGYTF	TGTGCCATCAGCGCGGCTGCGGGGGGCGGGGATGGCTACACCTTC
TRBV9	TRBJ2-5	TRBD2	.	CASSVGGGQETQYF	TGTGCCAGCAGCGTAGGCGGGGGGCAAGAGACCCAGTACTTC
TRBV6-1	TRBJ1-6	.	.	CASSEELRGSSYNSPLHF	TGTGCCAGCAGTGAAGAGCTCCGCGGGAGCTCCTATAATTCACCCCTCCACTTT
TRBV6-5	TRBJ2-1	TRBD2	once	CASRGLAGVRNEQFF	TGTGCCAGCAGGGGACTAGCGGGAGTTCGCAATGAGCAGTTCTTC
TRBV4-2	TRBJ2-3	TRBD2	.	CASSPGTSGISGTQYF	TGTGCCAGCAGCCCAGGGACTAGCGGAATTAGTGGTACGCAGTATTTT
TRBV30	TRBJ1-1	.	.	CAWNKGYNTEAFF	TGTGCCTGGAACAAGGGATATAACACTGAAGCTTTCTTT
TRBV27	TRBJ1-1	TRBD1	.	CASSFHGTGRDTEAFF	TGTGCCAGCAGTTTCCATGGGACAGGGCGGGACACTGAAGCTTTCTTT
TRBV6-5	TRBJ2-1	TRBD1	.	CASSLGTGFEQFF	TGTGCCAGCAGTCTGGGGACAGGGTTTGAGCAGTTCTTC
TRBV21-1	TRBJ2-3	.	.	CASSTGTPTDTQYF	TGTGCCAGCAGCACCGGGACTCCCACAGATACGCAGTATTTT
TRBV19	TRBJ1-1	.	.	CASSISQGMNTEAFF	TGTGCCAGTAGTATTTCCCAGGGGATGAACACTGAAGCTTTCTTT
TRBV6-2/TRBV6-3	TRBJ2-1	.	.	CASSYSELGPPQRDYNEQFF	TGTGCCAGCAGTTACTCGGAGTTGGGACCACCCCAGAGGGACTACAATGAGCAGTTCTTC
TRBV5-8	TRBJ2-1	.	once	CASSFRTYYNEQFF	TGTGCCAGCAGCTTTAGGACATACTACAATGAGCAGTTCTTC
TRBV5-6	TRBJ2-1	.	.	CASSLVRNNEQFF	TGTGCCAGCAGCTTGGTTCGGAACAATGAGCAGTTCTTC
TRBV5-1	TRBJ2-3	TRBD2	.	CASSPRSRESDTQYF	TGCGCCAGCAGCCCCCGGTCGCGGGAGTCAGATACGCAGTATTTT
TRBV2	TRBJ1-2	TRBD1	.	CASRTDRGRAYGYTF	TGTGCCAGCAGGACGGACAGGGGGCGTGCCTATGGCTACACCTTC
TRBV13	TRBJ2-1	.	.	CASSNKRRSSYNEQFF	TGTGCCAGCAGCAACAAGAGGAGAAGCTCCTACAATGAGCAGTTCTTC
TRBV3-1/TRBV3-2	TRBJ2-7	.	.	CASSQRGTLGEQYF	TGTGCCAGCAGCCAACGAGGGACCCTGGGTGAGCAGTACTTC
TRBV19	TRBJ1-5	TRBD1	once	CASSTLVRQGNQPQHF	TGTGCCAGTAGTACCCTAGTGAGACAGGGGAATCAGCCCCAGCATTTT
TRBV3-1/TRBV3-2	TRBJ2-3	.	once	CASSQVGDTQYF	TGTGCCAGCAGCCAAGTTGGAGATACGCAGTATTTT
TRBV5-1	TRBJ2-7	TRBD1	.	CASSSGQGNEQYF	TGCGCCAGCAGCTCGGGACAGGGTAACGAGCAGTACTTC
TRBV10-3	TRBJ2-3	.	.	CAIRSLDTQYF	TGTGCCATCAGGAGCCTAGATACGCAGTATTTT
TRBV11-2	TRBJ2-1	.	.	CASSLGQYNEQFF	TGTGCCAGCAGCTTAGGACAGTACAATGAGCAGTTCTTC
TRBV28	TRBJ2-7	.	.	CASTGPESSYEQYF	TGTGCCAGTACTGGGCCCGAAAGCTCCTACGAGCAGTACTTC
TRBV28	TRBJ2-7	TRBD2	.	CASFDKGSPDPSGRPRTQYF	TGTGCCAGCTTCGACAAGGGGAGCCCCGACCCTAGCGGGAGGCCGCGGACGCAGTACTTC
TRBV6-5	TRBJ2-1	TRBD2	.	CASGGDSSYNEQFF	TGTGCCAGCGGGGGGGATAGCTCCTACAATGAGCAGTTCTTC
TRBV2	TRBJ2-2	.	.	CAKAARAGELFF	TGTGCCAAGGCCGCCCGAGCCGGGGAGCTGTTTTTT
TRBV19	TRBJ1-2	.	once	CASRGSGMSFGYTF	TGTGCCAGCCGGGGCTCAGGGATGTCGTTTGGCTACACCTTC
TRBV9	TRBJ2-2	TRBD2	.	CASSVGSSGRGSTGELFF	TGTGCCAGCAGCGTAGGGTCTAGCGGGAGAGGCTCCACCGGGGAGCTGTTTTTT
TRBV9	TRBJ1-2	TRBD1	.	CASTGTGGMISGYTF	TGTGCCAGCACCGGGACAGGGGGCATGATCTCTGGCTACACCTTC
TRBV12-3/TRBV12-4	TRBJ1-6	.	.	CASSTQTGALHF	TGTGCCAGCAGTACACAGACTGGTGCCCTCCACTTT
TRBV9	TRBJ2-3	.	.	CASSATQLDTQYF	TGTGCCAGCAGCGCGACCCAGCTAGATACGCAGTATTTT
TRBV7-9	TRBJ1-1	TRBD1	.	CASSLVGTGGTEAFF	TGTGCCAGCAGCTTAGTCGGTACAGGGGGCACTGAAGCTTTCTTT
TRBV3-1/TRBV3-2	TRBJ2-3	.	once	CASSQERTNTDTQYF	TGTGCCAGCAGCCAAGAGAGGACTAACACAGATACGCAGTATTTT
TRBV27	TRBJ2-5	.	.	CASSPTRVYQETQYF	TGTGCCAGCAGCCCCACTCGGGTCTACCAAGAGACCCAGTACTTC
TRBV2	TRBJ2-1	.	few	CASSEFAQSYNEQFF	TGTGCCAGCAGTGAATTTGCTCAATCCTACAATGAGCAGTTCTTC
TRBV28	TRBJ2-1	.	.	CASSHGFGQFF	TGTGCCAGCAGCCATGGGTTCGGGCAGTTCTTC
TRBV6-5	TRBJ1-5	TRBD1	once	CASSLTGGNQPQHF	TGTGCCAGCAGTTTGACAGGGGGCAATCAGCCCCAGCATTTT
TRBV28	TRBJ1-5	.	.	CASSSFQPQHF	TGTGCCAGCAGTTCTTTCCAGCCCCAGCATTTT
TRBV7-9	TRBJ2-3	TRBD2	.	CASSPVTSGRADTQYF	TGTGCCAGCAGCCCGGTTACTAGCGGGAGGGCAGATACGCAGTATTTT
TRBV19	TRBJ1-2	.	.	CASSIRPNYGYTF	TGTGCCAGTAGTATACGACCGAACTATGGCTACACCTTC
TRBV5-1	TRBJ2-3	TRBD1	.	CASSPDRGRTDTQYF	TGCGCCAGCAGCCCGGACAGGGGGCGGACAGATACGCAGTATTTT
TRBV28	TRBJ1-6	.	.	CASSPSYNSPLHF	TGTGCCAGCAGCCCGTCCTATAATTCACCCCTCCACTTT
TRBV5-6	TRBJ1-3	.	.	CASSLSAGHRGNTIYF	TGTGCCAGCAGCTTGTCCGCGGGACATAGGGGAAACACCATATATTTT
TRBV3-1/TRBV3-2	TRBJ2-1	TRBD1	.	CASSQRQGLGHNEQFF	TGTGCCAGCAGCCAGCGACAGGGGTTGGGGCACAATGAGCAGTTCTTC
TRBV7-2	TRBJ2-7	.	.	CASSLGYSYEQYF	TGTGCCAGCAGCTTAGGCTACTCCTACGAGCAGTACTTC
TRBV28	TRBJ2-5	TRBD1	.	CASSSTGGFETQYF	TGTGCCAGCAGTTCAACAGGGGGCTTTGAGACCCAGTACTTC
TRBV5-1	TRBJ2-1	TRBD2	.	CASSLGPSGSSYNEQFF	TGCGCCAGCAGCCTGGGGCCTAGCGGAAGCTCCTACAATGAGCAGTTCTTC
TRBV28	TRBJ2-7	TRBD2	.	CASRPRLAGGGEQYF	TGTGCCAGCAGACCACGACTAGCGGGAGGGGGTGAGCAGTACTTC
TRBV7-9	TRBJ2-1	.	once	CASSLSGRTYNEQFF	TGTGCCAGCAGCTTAAGTGGGAGGACCTACAATGAGCAGTTCTTC
TRBV30	TRBJ2-7	.	.	CAWSPRTEQYF	TGTGCCTGGTCACCCCGGACCGAGCAGTACTTC
TRBV28	TRBJ2-7	TRBD1	.	CASSFTFGTGSYEQYF	TGTGCCAGCAGTTTTACGTTCGGGACAGGCTCCTACGAGCAGTACTTC